This T cell receptor beta chain stems from a study of T-cell memory formation after mild COVID-19. Looking at the study overall: TCR clusters showed largely donor specificity.

Constant-segment primers were used for 5'RACE, and the resulting TCR alpha and TCR beta cDNA libraries carried sample barcodes and UMIs. From the 5' RACE reads, TCRdb called clonotypes with MiXCR, one entry per CDR3 protein. In the table there are tens of thousands of distinct CDR3 sequences, 7% to 9.5% of which are singletons. Germline CDR1 is MNHEY and CDR2 is SMNVEV (reference sequence). V was clipped by 6 bases and J by 5 bases; unmatched bases: 13. The CDR3 contains 16 residues. Sequenced input: PBMCs or a T cell subset sorted from them (not recorded which). This clonotype was obtained from a man between 18 and 29 years old who had mild COVID-19 (a few samples of this study predate the infection). Cell type and time point are not known. This chain links TRBV27 with TRBJ1-1; 9 bases map to TRBD1. CDR3 in amino acids: CASRLLTGTGSTEAFF. The CDR3 region has the DNA TGTGCCAGCAGACTTCTCACCGGGACAGGGTCAACTGAAGCTTTCTTT.